The 21 T cell receptor beta chains listed next were all sequenced from one sample in a study of CD8 T cells in Susac syndrome. RNA was extracted with the RNeasy kit, and a quantity of roughly 0.5 to 1 ug was reverse transcribed using random hexamers. TCRdb re-called the immunoSEQ multiplex PCR reads through MiXCR, storing one row per CDR3 protein. The table records some 220,000 distinct CDR3 sequences, 95% of them present only once. The sample comprised CD4+ T cells from PBMCs. These receptors were taken from a human donor with multiple sclerosis.

V is TRBV20-1 and J is TRBJ2-7; D is ambiguous. CDR3 size: 12 residues. In germline, CDR1 is DFQATT, CDR2 SNEGSKA (reference sequence). Trimming stripped 5 bases from V and 1 base from J, with 9 bases between. The CDR3 DNA sequence: TGCAGTGCTCGGAGATCTTCCTACGAGCAGTACTTC. It is translated as CSARRSSYEQYF.

V and J are TRBV3-1 and TRBJ1-5; D is uncertain. The germline gives CDR1 LGHDT, CDR2 YNNKEL (reference sequence). The CDR3 covers 14 residues. V was clipped by 1 base and J by 5 bases, with 9 bases between them. The CDR3 spells CASSQGFGDQPQHF. CDR3 nucleotides: TGTGCCAGCAGCCAAGGTTTTGGGGATCAGCCCCAGCATTTT.

CDR3: CASREGGTDTQYF. CDR3 in DNA: TGTGCCAGCAGGGAAGGAGGTACAGATACGCAGTATTTT. The J gene is TRBJ2-3, the V gene TRBV3-1, with a tentative D call TRBD2 (5 bases). The CDR3 totals 13 residues. Germline V lookup: CDR1 LGHDT, CDR2 YNNKEL (reference sequence). The germline V and J ends were trimmed by 6 bases and 3 bases, with 10 bases remaining between them.

This chain connects TRBV30 to TRBJ1-1, with D perhaps TRBD1 (5 bases). Germline V lookup: CDR1 GTSNPN, CDR2 SVGIG (reference sequence). Trimming stripped 2 bases from V and 3 bases from J, with 13 bases between. This CDR3 comprises 14 residues. The CDR3 sequence is CAWSPTLGDTEAFF. DNA for the CDR3: TGTGCCTGGAGTCCAACCCTGGGGGACACTGAAGCTTTCTTT.

V and J are TRBV29-1 and TRBJ1-1; 9 bases fit TRBD1. The CDR3 has 14 amino acids. Losses at the gene ends were 6 bases for V and 4 bases for J; bases not matched to a gene: 9. Germline CDR1 reads SQVTM; CDR2 reads ANQGSEA. The CDR3 sequence: CSVTDRGVGTEAFF. CDR3 nucleotide sequence: TGCAGCGTAACGGACAGGGGAGTGGGCACTGAAGCTTTCTTT. The complete variable domain, with remaining parts taken from reference TRBV29-1 and TRBJ1-1, reads SAVISQKPSRDICQRGTSLTIQCQVDSQVTMMFWYRQQPGQSLTLIATANQGSEATYESGFVIDKFPISRPNLTFSTLTVSNMSPEDSSIYLCSVTDRGVGTEAFFGQGTRLTVV.

The V and J genes are TRBV30 and TRBJ1-1, with no clear D. V was trimmed by 0 bases and J by 0 bases, leaving 2 bases between them. Germline assignment: CDR1 GTSNPN and CDR2 SVGIG (reference sequence). CDR3 size: 12 residues. This CDR3 is CAWSVMNTEAFF. CDR3 nucleotides: TGTGCCTGGAGTGTAATGAACACTGAAGCTTTCTTT.

V is TRBV2 and J is TRBJ2-6; 8 nucleotides line up with TRBD1. Germline trimming cut 0 bases from V and 0 bases from J; bases unmatched to any gene: 1. The CDR3 has 17 residues. Germline V lookup: CDR1 SNHLY, CDR2 FYNNEI. The CDR3 sequence is CASSEAGQVSGANVLTF. The CDR3 nucleotides read TGTGCCAGCAGTGAAGCGGGACAGGTCTCTGGGGCCAACGTCCTGACTTTC. The full variable domain, rest sourced from reference TRBV2 and TRBJ2-6, is EPEVTQTPSHQVTQMGQEVILRCVPISNHLYFYWYRQILGQKVEFLVSFYNNEISEKSEIFDDQFSVERPDGSNFTLKIRSTKLEDSAMYFCASSEAGQVSGANVLTFGAGSRLTVL.

The rearrangement uses TRBV5-1 and TRBJ1-2; 8 nucleotides align to TRBD1. The CDR3 extends over 14 amino acids. Trimming took 4 bases from V and 6 from J; bases not matched to a gene: 8. CDR1 is SGHRS and CDR2 is YFSETQ in the germline V gene. CDR3 in amino acids: CASSHGQGSHGYTF. In nucleotides, the CDR3 is TGCGCCAGCAGCCACGGACAGGGATCCCATGGCTACACCTTC.

V and J are TRBV15 and TRBJ2-5, with D maybe TRBD2 (5 bases). Looked up from germline, CDR1 is LNHNV and CDR2 is YYDKDF (reference sequence). Trimming removed 5 bases from V and 5 bases from J, with 12 bases in between. This CDR3 has 13 amino acids. The CDR3 nucleotides are TGTGCCACCAGCCACAACCCGGGGGAGACCCAGTACTTC. Protein: CATSHNPGETQYF.

V is TRBV28 and J is TRBJ2-7; 10 nucleotides line up with TRBD2. Germline trimming cut 5 bases from V and 5 bases from J; bases unmatched to any gene: 6. CDR1 is MDHEN, CDR2 SYDVKM, per germline. CDR3 length: 14 amino acids. The CDR3 loop is CASSLSGRFDEQYF. CDR3 sequence (DNA): TGTGCCAGCAGTCTTAGCGGGAGGTTTGACGAGCAGTACTTC.

The chain is built from TRBV7-9 and TRBJ1-6; D ambiguous. The V end lost 4 bases, the J end lost 6 bases, and 7 bases lay between the germline ends. The CDR3 length is 13 residues. The germline CDR1 and CDR2 sequences are SEHNR and FQNEAQ (reference sequence). The CDR3 DNA reads TGTGCCAGCAGCTCCAGTGTTAATTCACCCCTCCACTTT. Amino acid sequence: CASSSSVNSPLHF.

The V gene is TRBV20-1, the J gene TRBJ1-1; D is uncertain. Looked up from germline, CDR1 is DFQATT and CDR2 is SNEGSKA (reference sequence). V lost 5 bases and J 3 bases, leaving 10 bases between the germline ends. The CDR3 is 12 residues long. CDR3 in DNA: TGCAGTGCTTCACATTTTGACACTGAAGCTTTCTTT. Residues: CSASHFDTEAFF.

The CDR3 region is CASSPLGLGSYEQYF. DNA for the CDR3: TGTGCCAGCAGCCCCCTCGGACTAGGATCCTACGAGCAGTACTTC. The J gene is TRBJ2-7, the V gene TRBV27, with 7 bases fitting TRBD2. Trimming removed 6 bases from V and 1 base from J; junction bases left unmatched: 9. The CDR3 totals 15 residues. Germline-derived CDR1 and CDR2 are MNHEY and SMNVEV (reference sequence).

This sequence joins TRBV19 and TRBJ1-5; D is uncertain. The CDR3 is 16 residues long. Germline CDR1 LNHDA, CDR2 SQIVND (reference sequence). Trimming removed 7 bases at V and 2 bases at J, with 18 bases between. The CDR3 sequence is CASIGVGEGGNQPQHF. The CDR3 region has the DNA TGTGCCAGTATTGGGGTCGGAGAGGGTGGCAATCAGCCCCAGCATTTT.

The chain links TRBV25-1 to TRBJ1-6; 7 nucleotides match TRBD1. The germline CDR1 and CDR2 sequences are MGHDK and SYGVNS. This CDR3 contains 16 residues. V lost 6 bases and J lost 4; bases outside the gene matches: 9. CDR3 coding DNA: TGTGCCAGCAGCCAACAGGGGCGAATTTATAATTCACCCCTCCACTTT. It is translated as CASSQQGRIYNSPLHF. Full variable domain (missing parts from reference TRBV25-1 and TRBJ1-6): EADIYQTPRYLVIGTGKKITLECSQTMGHDKMYWYQQDPGMELHLIHYSYGVNSTEKGDLSSESTVSRIRTEHFPLTLESARPSHTSQYLCASSQQGRIYNSPLHFGNGTRLTVT.

This chain connects TRBV14 to TRBJ2-1; a possible D gene is TRBD2 (6 bases). The CDR3 runs 14 residues. In germline, CDR1 is SGHDN, CDR2 FVKESK. The V and J ends lost 4 bases and 9 bases respectively, with 16 bases between them. The CDR3 DNA reads as TGTGCCAGCAGCCGGTTTACTGGAGGGGTTGAGCAGTTCTTC. It codes for CASSRFTGGVEQFF.

V usage is TRBV29-1 and J usage is TRBJ1-4; 8 bases are a match to TRBD1. The CDR3 spans 14 residues. Germline values: CDR1 SQVTM, CDR2 ANQGSEA. J lost 3 bases, V lost 6 bases, and 6 bases had no gene match. The CDR3 region is CSVGDRPPNEKLFF. The CDR3 region has the DNA TGCAGCGTGGGGGACAGGCCGCCTAATGAAAAACTGTTTTTT.

The V gene is TRBV10-3, the J gene TRBJ2-2; 13 nucleotides line up with TRBD2. V shed 6 bases, J shed 2 bases, and the junction held 6 bases outside the gene matches. This CDR3 has 17 residues. Germline CDR1 and CDR2: ENHRY and SYGVKD. The CDR3 DNA is TGTGCCATCAGAGCCGGGACTAGCGGGATTAACACCGGGGAGCTGTTTTTT. This translates into CAIRAGTSGINTGELFF.

The V gene is TRBV29-1, the J gene TRBJ1-1; D may be TRBD1 (6 bases). This CDR3 is 12 amino acids long. Deletions cut 1 base from V and 6 bases from J, with 9 bases between. Germline assignment: CDR1 SQVTM and CDR2 ANQGSEA. DNA of the CDR3: TGCAGCGTTGAAGGCAGGGGAGCTGAAGCTTTCTTT. As protein: CSVEGRGAEAFF.

V is TRBV30 and J is TRBJ2-6, with D unclear. The CDR3 is made up of 15 amino acids. Trimming removed 2 bases at V and 1 base at J, with 9 bases between. Germline lookup yields CDR1 GTSNPN and CDR2 SVGIG (reference sequence). CDR3 residues: CAWSTWGSGANVLTF. Here the CDR3 DNA reads TGTGCCTGGAGTACTTGGGGATCTGGGGCCAACGTCCTGACTTTC.

V and J are TRBV20-1 and TRBJ1-2; D is perhaps TRBD1 (5 bases). CDR3 length: 14 residues. The V gene lost 1 base and the J gene lost 4 bases, with 13 bases spanning the gap. Germline assignment: CDR1 DFQATT and CDR2 SNEGSKA (reference sequence). Written as DNA, the CDR3 is TGCAGTGCTAGAGCTACCGTGGGACTCTATGGCTACACCTTC. This sequence encodes CSARATVGLYGYTF.